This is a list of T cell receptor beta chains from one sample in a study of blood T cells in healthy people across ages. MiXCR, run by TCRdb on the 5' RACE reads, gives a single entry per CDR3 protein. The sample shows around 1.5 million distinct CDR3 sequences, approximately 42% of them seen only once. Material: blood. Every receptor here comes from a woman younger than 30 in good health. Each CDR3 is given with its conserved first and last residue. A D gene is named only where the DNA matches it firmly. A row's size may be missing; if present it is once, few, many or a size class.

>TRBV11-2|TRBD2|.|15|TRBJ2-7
TGTGCCAGCAGCTCCCTAGCGGGAGACGACAATGAGCAGTACTTC
CASSSLAGDDNEQYF
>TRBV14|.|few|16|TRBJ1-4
TGTGCCAGCAGCCCGCTCGGGCAGACAACTAATGAAAAACTGTTTTTT
CASSPLGQTTNEKLFF
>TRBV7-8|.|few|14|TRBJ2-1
TGTGCCTGCAGGAAAAGTGTTTCCTACAATGAGCAGTTCTTC
CACRKSVSYNEQFF
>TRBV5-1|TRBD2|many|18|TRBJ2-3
TGCGCCAGCAGCTTCGGACTAGCGGGGGGCTCCCGACGGGATACGCAGTATTTT
CASSFGLAGGSRRDTQYF
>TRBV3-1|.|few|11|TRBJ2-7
TGTGCCAGCAGCCAATCATTCGAGCAGTACTTC
CASSQSFEQYF
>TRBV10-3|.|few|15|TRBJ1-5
TGTGCCATCAGCCGGGACGGAGAATCCAATCAGCCCCAGCATTTT
CAISRDGESNQPQHF
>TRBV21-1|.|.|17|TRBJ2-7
TGTGCCAGCAGCAAAGGTGGGGTGGCGGTCACCAACTACGAGCAGTACTTC
CASSKGGVAVTNYEQYF
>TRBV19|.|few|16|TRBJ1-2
TGTGCCAGTAGCACCTTTGGAGGCCGGACCTTCTTCGGCTACACCTTC
CASSTFGGRTFFGYTF
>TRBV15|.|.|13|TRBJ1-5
TGTGCCACCAGCGGGGTGGGCAATCAGCCCCAGCATTTT
CATSGVGNQPQHF
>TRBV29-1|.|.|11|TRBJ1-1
TGCAGCGCCGGAGGGGGGACTGAAGCTTTCTTT
CSAGGGTEAFF
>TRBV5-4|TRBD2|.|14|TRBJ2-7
TGTGCCAGCAGCTTGGAACTAGCGGCCTACGAGCAGTACTTC
CASSLELAAYEQYF
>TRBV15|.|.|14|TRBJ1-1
TGTGCCACCAGCAGAGATTGGGTGAACACTGAAGCTTTCTTT
CATSRDWVNTEAFF
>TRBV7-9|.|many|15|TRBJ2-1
TGTGCCAGCAGCTTAGAGACCCAAACCCTCAATGAGCAGTTCTTC
CASSLETQTLNEQFF
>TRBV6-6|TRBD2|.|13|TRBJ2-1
TGTGCCAGCAGCCGGACTAGCGGGATTGAGCAGTTCTTC
CASSRTSGIEQFF
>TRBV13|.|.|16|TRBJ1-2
TGTGCCAGCAGCTTATTTGGGCAGGAATTTTTCTATGGCTACACCTTC
CASSLFGQEFFYGYTF
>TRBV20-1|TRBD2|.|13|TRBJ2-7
TGCAGTGACCGGGGCCCGGGAGGCGATGAGCAGTACTTC
CSDRGPGGDEQYF
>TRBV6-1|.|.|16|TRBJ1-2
TGTGCCAGCATCGGAGGGGGGGGGGCTCGGAACTATGGCTACACCTTC
CASIGGGGARNYGYTF
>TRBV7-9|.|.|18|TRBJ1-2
TGTGCCAGCAGCTTAGCGTTAGAGAGGGTGAAGGCTAACTATGGCTACACCTTC
CASSLALERVKANYGYTF
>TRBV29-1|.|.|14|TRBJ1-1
TGCAGCGTTGAAACAGGGTGGAAGAACACTGAAGCTTTCTTT
CSVETGWKNTEAFF
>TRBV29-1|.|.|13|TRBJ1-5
TGCAGCGTTGCGGGGGGCCTCAATCAGCCCCAGCATTTT
CSVAGGLNQPQHF
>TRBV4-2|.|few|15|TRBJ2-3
TGTGCCAGCAGCCAAGATGAGCGGGGCACAGATACGCAGTATTTT
CASSQDERGTDTQYF
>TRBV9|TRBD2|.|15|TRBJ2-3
TGTGTCAGCAGCGCCCGCGGGACTAGAGCAGATACGCAGTATTTT
CVSSARGTRADTQYF
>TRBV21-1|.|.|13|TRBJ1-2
TGTGCCAGCAGCAAAGTAGAGATCCATGGCTACACCTTC
CASSKVEIHGYTF
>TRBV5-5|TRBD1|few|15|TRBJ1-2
TGTGCCAGCAGCTTGGGGGGACAGGGAGTCTATGGCTACACCTTC
CASSLGGQGVYGYTF
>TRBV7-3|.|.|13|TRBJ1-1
TGTGCCAGCAGCCCCAGCAGTGGGGTTGCCGCTTTCTTT
CASSPSSGVAAFF
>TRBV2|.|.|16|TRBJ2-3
TGTGCCAGCAGTGTTGAAGGAGCGGTTAATAGTGTTACGCAGTATTTT
CASSVEGAVNSVTQYF
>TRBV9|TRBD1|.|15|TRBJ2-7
TGTGCCAGCAGCGTAGATGGGACAGGGCGCCACGAGCAGTACTTC
CASSVDGTGRHEQYF
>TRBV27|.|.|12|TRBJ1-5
TGTGCCAGCATCCCCGTTAATCAGCCCCAGCATTTT
CASIPVNQPQHF
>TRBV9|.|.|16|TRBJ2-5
TGTGCCAGCAGCGTTGGGGGGCAGGGAATATCTGGGACCCAGTACTTC
CASSVGGQGISGTQYF
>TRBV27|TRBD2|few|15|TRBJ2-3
TGTGCCAGCAGTTCTAGCGGGAGTTTGACAGATACGCAGTATTTT
CASSSSGSLTDTQYF
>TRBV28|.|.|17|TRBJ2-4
TGTGCCAGCAGTTTATCGAGCGGGACACCAGCCAAAAACATTCAGTACTTC
CASSLSSGTPAKNIQYF
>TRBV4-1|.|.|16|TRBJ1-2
TGCGCCAGCAGCCAAGACGCACGAGGGGCTGGGTATGGCTACACCTTC
CASSQDARGAGYGYTF
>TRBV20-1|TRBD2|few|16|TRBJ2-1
TGCAGTGCTATCAGACTAGCGGGAGCATCTTACAATGAGCAGTTCTTC
CSAIRLAGASYNEQFF
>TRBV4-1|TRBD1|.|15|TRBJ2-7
TGCGCCAGCGGCCAAACACAGGGGGCAGACTACGAGCAGTACTTC
CASGQTQGADYEQYF
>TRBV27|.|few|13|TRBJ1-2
TGTGCCAGCAGTTTAGGGGCAGTTGGTGGCTACACCTTC
CASSLGAVGGYTF
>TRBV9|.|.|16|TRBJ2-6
TGTGCCAGCAGCGTAGCCATATTCTCTGGGGCCAACGTCCTGACTTTC
CASSVAIFSGANVLTF
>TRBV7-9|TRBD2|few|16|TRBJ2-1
TGTGCCAGCAGCCCGGGACTAGCGGGGGGGCTTCATGAGCAGTTCTTC
CASSPGLAGGLHEQFF
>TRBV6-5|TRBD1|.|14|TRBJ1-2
TGTGCCAGCAGTTACTCACAGGGGGTAGGGGGCTACACCTTC
CASSYSQGVGGYTF
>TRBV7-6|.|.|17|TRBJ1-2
TGTGCCAGCAGCGGGACGTGGTGGGACACCCTAAACTATGGCTACACCTTC
CASSGTWWDTLNYGYTF
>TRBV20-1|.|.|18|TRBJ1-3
TGCAGTGCTAGAGATATGGGGGCAGTTCCTCTCTCTGGAAACACCATATATTTT
CSARDMGAVPLSGNTIYF
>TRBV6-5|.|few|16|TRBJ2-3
TGTGCCAGCAGTTCCCCAGAGTGGGGGTTCACAGATACGCAGTATTTT
CASSSPEWGFTDTQYF
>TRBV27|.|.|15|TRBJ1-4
TGTGCCAGCAGGGCAGGTACCAGGGGTAATGAAAAACTGTTTTTT
CASRAGTRGNEKLFF
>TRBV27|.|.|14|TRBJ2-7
TGTGCCAGCGGCTTTGGAGGGACCGGTTACGAGCAGTACTTC
CASGFGGTGYEQYF
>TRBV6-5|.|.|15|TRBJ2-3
TGTACCAGCAGTTACGGAGTCGGGGGCACAGATACGCAGTATTTT
CTSSYGVGGTDTQYF
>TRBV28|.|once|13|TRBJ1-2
TGTGCCAGCAGGCGGGGTCGGGGGGATGGCTACACCTTC
CASRRGRGDGYTF
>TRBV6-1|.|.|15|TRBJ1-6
TGTGCCAGCCTCACGAACCCGGGTGGAAGCTCACCCCTCCACTTT
CASLTNPGGSSPLHF
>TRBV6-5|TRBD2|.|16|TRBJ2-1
TGTGCCAGCAGTTACTCAGCAGCGGGAGGATTAAAGACCCAGTTCTTC
CASSYSAAGGLKTQFF
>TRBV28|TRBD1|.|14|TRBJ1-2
TGTGCCAGCAGTGCCGGGGACAGCCGATATGGCTACACCTTC
CASSAGDSRYGYTF
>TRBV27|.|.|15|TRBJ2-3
TGTGCCAGCAGTCCACCCCAACGGGGATGGGATACGCAGTATTTT
CASSPPQRGWDTQYF
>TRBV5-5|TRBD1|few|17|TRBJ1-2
TGTGCCAGCAGCACATCCCAGTCGGACAGGGCCTACTATGGCTACACCTTC
CASSTSQSDRAYYGYTF
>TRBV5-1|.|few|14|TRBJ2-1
TGCGCCAGCAGCTTGGGGGGGACTTGGGAAATGGGGTTCTTC
CASSLGGTWEMGFF
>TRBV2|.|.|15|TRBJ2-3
TGTGCCAGCAAAAGGGGTCCCCCTAGCACAGATACGCAGTATTTT
CASKRGPPSTDTQYF
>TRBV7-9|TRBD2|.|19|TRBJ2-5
TGTGCCAGCAGCCAAGGGCGGACTAGCGGAGTCGAGGGCCAAGAGACCCAGTACTTC
CASSQGRTSGVEGQETQYF
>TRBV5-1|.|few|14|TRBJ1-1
TGCGCCAGCAGCTTGAGTCGGCAGGAGACTGAAGCTTTCTTT
CASSLSRQETEAFF
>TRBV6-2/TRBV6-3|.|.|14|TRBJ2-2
TGTGCCAGCAGTTACGACAGGTTGGCCGGGGAGCTGTTTTTT
CASSYDRLAGELFF
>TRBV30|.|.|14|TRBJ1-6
TGTGCCTGGAGTGTGGGACTGCCCGCGGCACCCCTCCACTTT
CAWSVGLPAAPLHF
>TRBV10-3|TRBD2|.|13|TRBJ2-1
TGTGCCATCAATTCTGGTAGCGGGAATGAGCAGTTCTTC
CAINSGSGNEQFF
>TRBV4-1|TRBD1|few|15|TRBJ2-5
TGCGCCAGCAGCCAAGAGGGACAGCACCAAGAGACCCAGTACTTC
CASSQEGQHQETQYF
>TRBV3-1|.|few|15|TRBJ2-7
TGTGCCAGCAGCAGCCGTCCCTCATTCGAGTACGAGCAGTACTTC
CASSSRPSFEYEQYF